This T cell receptor beta chain derives from a study of cytomegalovirus exposure and HLA in healthy donors. The PCR had 60 Vbeta and 13 Jbeta primers. Using immunoSEQ multiplex PCR, the repertoire was profiled, and TCRdb retains in-frame clones only, with some absent. This sample has about 140,000 clones, with 80% found just once. From germline, CDR1 is LNHDA and CDR2 SQIVND (reference sequence). CDR3 size: 13 residues. Deletions cut 7 bases from V and 4 bases from J, with 10 bases between. The chain has TRBV19 and TRBJ2-2, with D unclear. The TCR was taken from a man between 45 and 60 years old in good health and CMV-seronegative. Sequencing was performed on PBMCs. CDR3 residues: CASTALVTGELFF. Here the CDR3 DNA reads TGTGCCAGTACCGCTCTAGTCACCGGGGAGCTGTTTTTT.